Listed here are 16 T cell receptor beta chains from one sample, sequenced in a study of response to subunit inactivated influenza vaccine. TCRdb ran MiXCR on the RT-PCR reads and lists one entry per CDR3 protein. Of over 750,000 distinct CDR3 sequences listed, around 20% are singletons. Sample: PBMCs from blood, taken roughly 5 days after vaccination. The receptors were gathered from a man aged 50 or older who received an inactivated influenza vaccine.

This clonotype was seen more than once but under ten times. The chain recombines TRBV4-2 with TRBJ1-2, with D hard to call. Germline assignment: CDR1 LGHNA and CDR2 YNFKEQ. CDR3 size: 14 residues. Trimming took 0 bases from V and 9 from J, leaving 14 bases between them. CDR3: CASSQERRMLSYTF. The CDR3 bases are TGTGCCAGCAGCCAAGAACGGCGGATGCTGAGCTACACCTTC.

V gene TRBV2 combines with J gene TRBJ2-4; the D is unclear. Trimming took 2 bases from V and 0 from J, leaving 14 bases between them. This CDR3 region has 17 residues. Germline V gene data show CDR1 as SNHLY and CDR2 as FYNNEI. The CDR3 loop is CASSERRQSLAKNIQYF. In DNA form, the CDR3 reads TGTGCCAGCAGTGAACGGCGGCAGTCTCTAGCCAAAAACATTCAGTACTTC.

The chain carries TRBV7-2 and TRBJ2-7; TRBD1 matches at 7 bases. CDR1 and CDR2 (germline): SGHTA, FQGNSA. The J segment lost 1 base and the V segment lost 0 bases, leaving 6 bases of the junction unmatched. The CDR3 extends over 16 amino acids. The CDR3 nucleotides read TGTGCCAGCAGCTTAGCCGCGGACAGGAGGTCCTACGAGCAGTACTTC. This codes for CASSLAADRRSYEQYF.

This clonotype has a count of ten or more. This sequence joins TRBV12-3 or TRBV12-4 and TRBJ1-6; a possible D gene is TRBD1 (6 bases). The V end was cut by 5 bases, the J end by 6 bases, with 8 bases between. There are 13 residues in the CDR3. This CDR3 reads CASSPDSNSPLHF. CDR3 DNA sequence: TGTGCCAGCAGTCCGGACAGTAATTCACCCCTCCACTTT.

The chain combines TRBV10-3 with TRBJ1-2; D may be TRBD1 (6 bases). The V end was cut by 8 bases, the J end by 3 bases, with 13 bases between. The CDR3 is 13 residues long. Germline loops: CDR1 ENHRY, CDR2 SYGVKD. The CDR3: CAISRDTDYGYTF. DNA of the CDR3: TGTGCCATCTCTAGGGACACGGACTATGGCTACACCTTC.

The rearrangement links TRBV20-1 to TRBJ2-3, with a weak D call TRBD2 (7 bases). V gave up 3 bases and J gave up 1 base, with 17 bases separating them. CDR1 is DFQATT, CDR2 SNEGSKA, per germline (reference sequence). The CDR3 consists of 16 residues. CDR3 nucleotides: TGCAGTGCTAGGGAGGTCATGCGGGGGCGCACAGATACGCAGTATTTT. It is translated as CSAREVMRGRTDTQYF.

This clonotype was detected a few times. This chain uses TRBV28 with TRBJ2-1; possible D gene TRBD2, 5 bases. The CDR3 is 17 residues long. Germline V gene sequence: CDR1 MDHEN, CDR2 SYDVKM. Between the trimmed V and J ends, which lost 5 bases and 3 bases, there was a span of 20 bases. The DNA of the CDR3 is TGTGCCAGCAGTCCACCGCGGAGGAGTTGGAACTACAATGAGCAGTTCTTC. This encodes CASSPPRRSWNYNEQFF.

This clonotype was found a few times. CDR3 nucleotide sequence: TGCAGCGTCCACGGACTTGGGGGGAACACCGGGGAGCTGTTTTTT. Translation: CSVHGLGGNTGELFF. V gene TRBV29-1 combines with J gene TRBJ2-2, with D perhaps given as TRBD1 or TRBD2 (5 bases each). The V end lost 6 bases, the J end lost 1 base, and 15 bases lay between the germline ends. The CDR3 contains 15 residues. Looked up from germline, CDR1 is SQVTM and CDR2 is ANQGSEA.

The table lists this clonotype with a few counts. The rearrangement joins TRBV4-2 to TRBJ2-7, with D possibly being TRBD2 (5 bases). The CDR3 covers 16 residues. Germline loops: CDR1 LGHNA, CDR2 YNFKEQ. V shed 5 bases and J shed 2 bases, with 19 bases lying between them. The CDR3 sequence is CASSAAGTVTTYEQYF. The CDR3 nucleotides read TGTGCCAGCAGCGCCGCTGGAACAGTGACTACCTACGAGCAGTACTTC.

This chain joins TRBV6-5 and TRBJ2-7; tentative D call: TRBD1 (6 bases). Per the germline V gene, CDR1 is MNHEY and CDR2 is SVGAGI. V was shortened by 5 bases and J by 6 bases, with 11 bases between the two germline ends. The CDR3 totals 12 residues. The CDR3, as DNA: TGTGCCAGCAGTATGAACAGGGCCGAGCAGTACTTC. It encodes CASSMNRAEQYF.

The chain carries TRBV6-2 or TRBV6-3 and TRBJ1-1; tentatively, D is TRBD1 (5 bases). The CDR3 has 14 residues. The V gene's germline CDR1 is MNHEY and CDR2 SVGEGT. Trimming removed 6 bases at V and 1 base at J, with 12 bases between. CDR3: CASRAGHRNTEAFF. The CDR3 DNA follows: TGTGCCAGCAGGGCAGGACATCGGAACACTGAAGCTTTCTTT.

This clonotype was seen more than once but under ten times. This chain uses TRBV5-5 with TRBJ2-1, with a weak D call TRBD2 (9 bases). Germline assignment: CDR1 SGHKS and CDR2 YYEKEE (reference sequence). V gave up 4 bases and J gave up 3 bases, with 23 bases separating them. This CDR3 is 18 amino acids long. The CDR3 DNA follows: TGTGCCAGCAGCAACCGACAGGGGACTAGCCCGTACTACAATGAGCAGTTCTTC. This gives the protein CASSNRQGTSPYYNEQFF.

The chain is built from TRBV18 and TRBJ2-2; D unresolved. This CDR3 has 14 residues. Germline lookup yields CDR1 KGHSH and CDR2 LQKENI. V was clipped by 0 bases and J by 1 base, with 3 bases between them. DNA for the CDR3: TGTGCCAGCTCACCACCGCGGAACACCGGGGAGCTGTTTTTT. It specifies CASSPPRNTGELFF.

This clonotype has at least ten counts. In DNA, the CDR3 is TGTGCCAGCAGCTCCCCAGAGGGCTACGAGCAGTACTTC. It codes for CASSSPEGYEQYF. This rearrangement joins TRBV7-9 to TRBJ2-7; perhaps TRBD2 as D (5 bases). The germline V and J ends were trimmed by 4 bases and 3 bases, with 10 bases remaining between them. Germline CDR1 is SEHNR and CDR2 is FQNEAQ (reference sequence). CDR3 size: 13 residues.

V and J are TRBV9 and TRBJ2-7; tentative D call: TRBD1 (6 bases). Looked up from germline, CDR1 is SGDLS and CDR2 is YYNGEE. V gave up 0 bases and J gave up 5 bases, with 15 bases separating them. The CDR3 covers 15 residues. The CDR3 coding sequence is TGTGCCAGCAGCGTAGAGGGGCAGGGGATTAACGAGCAGTACTTC. This sequence encodes CASSVEGQGINEQYF.

This clonotype was counted between two and nine times. This rearrangement joins TRBV7-9 to TRBJ2-7; weak D call: TRBD1 (5 bases). The germline CDR1 and CDR2 sequences are SEHNR and FQNEAQ (reference sequence). This CDR3 has 14 amino acids. Between the trimmed V and J ends, which lost 3 bases and 5 bases, there was a span of 14 bases. CDR3 protein: CASSFDRSRDEQYF. The CDR3 coding sequence is TGTGCCAGCAGCTTCGACAGATCTAGGGACGAGCAGTACTTC.